This T cell receptor (beta chain) is from a study of human T cells and chemical hapten exposure. Whole-study context: 2% DPC applied to an approximately 2 cm by approximately 2 cm arm area sensitized donors. Regarding the study as a whole: Counts of expanded TCRs at PT1 were positively correlated with patch test score.

This clonotype was picked up many times. No antigen is known for it. A single record per CDR3 protein comes from TCRdb applying MiXCR to the RACE reads. The table records about 69,000 distinct CDR3 sequences, 10% to 13% of them present only once. Looked up from germline, CDR1 is SQVTM and CDR2 is ANQGSEA. With V trimmed by 0 bases and J by 8 bases, 4 bases remained unmatched. The CDR3 runs 14 residues. The time point denotes: patch test 2, 6 weeks after DPC sensitization. Stated treatment: therapeutic diphenylcyclopropenone sensitization with weekly scalp DPC. Investigators collected blood before applying each patch test.

This receptor was obtained from a woman between 45 and 65 years old with alopecia areata. Some clones in this sample may be carry-over from other donors' samples. The chain recombines TRBV29-1 with TRBJ2-2; the match to TRBD1 covers 9 bases. Sequenced material: whole blood, taken in connection with sensitization to the hapten diphenylcyclopropenone (DPC). The CDR3: CSVEDTGGWGELFF. CDR3 DNA sequence: TGCAGCGTTGAAGATACAGGGGGCTGGGGGGAGCTGTTTTTT.